This TCR beta chain was captured by sequencing in a study of vaccination effects on CD4 cells after COVID-19. Study-wide results and limits: After vaccination of healthy people, only 1 of 255 vaccine-induced clones cross-reacted with common cold coronaviruses. Late post-vaccination samples showed marked contraction of infection- and vaccine-induced clones.

Per the germline V gene, CDR1 is LGHDT and CDR2 is YNNKEL (reference sequence). V was clipped by 0 bases and J by 8 bases, with 11 bases between them. This CDR3 has 14 residues. Generated by immunoSEQ multiplex PCR, the TCRdb table keeps only in-frame clones and is missing some. The sample holds 30,000 to 40,000 clones; 65% to 75% are singletons and the top ten take 10% to 15%. Antigen-specific CD4+ T cells were expanded (with viral peptide pools) by the ViraFEST assay ahead of sequencing. At the end of about ten days of culture, CD4+ T cells were isolated. BNT162b2 vaccine or mRNA-1273 vaccine was given to participants in two doses. Researchers reported culturing approximately 2.2 million PBMC in each well, adding approximately 10 IU/ml IL-2 and around 9.1 ug/ml peptides. As for this clone: What it binds is unknown.

This receptor was taken from a human donor who received a COVID-19 vaccine. This chain links TRBV3-1 (or the pseudogene TRBV3-2) with TRBJ2-1, with D possibly being TRBD1 (5 bases). The sequences come from CD4+ T cells from PBMCs cultured with HCoV-229E spike peptides, collected after COVID-19 vaccination. This CDR3 reads CASSQEGFRDEQFF. The CDR3 DNA reads TGTGCCAGCAGCCAAGAAGGTTTCAGGGATGAGCAGTTCTTC.